This TCR beta chain was recovered during a study of blood T cell repertoires in COVID-19. Study-level background: The United States, Italy and Spain supplied acute and convalescent COVID-19 samples. T cells, B-cell-depleted T cells, or PBMCs provided the cDNA or gDNA that served as material.

CDR3 length equals 14 residues. Germline-derived CDR1 and CDR2 are MNHNY and SVGAGI (reference sequence). V was shortened by 5 bases and J by 0 bases, with 10 bases between the two germline ends. Recruited during active infection, patients (from Seattle) were subsequently followed longitudinally. TCRdb's table, derived via immunoSEQ multiplex PCR, lists solely in-frame clones and lacks some. The sample comprises about 95,000 clones, 80% to 90% of which are singletons, and 2.7% rests with the top ten. The receptor was derived from a man in his forties or fifties with COVID-19, enrolled during active disease. The gene calls are TRBV6-6 and TRBJ2-5; D gene uncertain. Sequencing was done on a sample of peripheral blood. The CDR3 reads CASSGRRYQETQYF. The CDR3, as DNA: TGTGCCAGCAGTGGGCGAAGGTACCAAGAGACCCAGTACTTC.